The clone carrying this T cell receptor beta chain has just a few counts. The antigen remains undetermined. Libraries were prepared by immunoSEQ multiplex PCR; TCRdb keeps only in-frame clonotypes and omits some of them. The sample has 90,000 to 150,000 clones; 88% are singletons. The sample comes from a study of cytomegalovirus exposure and HLA in healthy donors. Study-level background: The 120 or so validation repertoires used the same platform as the roughly 670 first-cohort repertoires (as reported by a later analysis).

The validation cohort, a group of over a hundred subjects, included the donors and was separate from the approximately 700-subject first cohort. The germline V gene has CDR1 SNHLY and CDR2 FYNNEI. This CDR3 contains 14 residues. V lost 7 bases to trimming and J lost 4 bases, with 14 bases between them. General study points: TCR clusters originating in the first cohort tended to co-occur in the approximately 120 validation repertoires, according to a later analysis.

The clonotype originates from a woman younger than 30 in good health and CMV-seropositive. Sample: PBMCs. V is TRBV2 and J is TRBJ1-5; the D gene is possibly TRBD1 (6 bases). CDR3 residues: CASTLGTSNQPQHF. The CDR3 DNA reads TGTGCCAGCACCCTCGGGACATCTAATCAGCCCCAGCATTTT.